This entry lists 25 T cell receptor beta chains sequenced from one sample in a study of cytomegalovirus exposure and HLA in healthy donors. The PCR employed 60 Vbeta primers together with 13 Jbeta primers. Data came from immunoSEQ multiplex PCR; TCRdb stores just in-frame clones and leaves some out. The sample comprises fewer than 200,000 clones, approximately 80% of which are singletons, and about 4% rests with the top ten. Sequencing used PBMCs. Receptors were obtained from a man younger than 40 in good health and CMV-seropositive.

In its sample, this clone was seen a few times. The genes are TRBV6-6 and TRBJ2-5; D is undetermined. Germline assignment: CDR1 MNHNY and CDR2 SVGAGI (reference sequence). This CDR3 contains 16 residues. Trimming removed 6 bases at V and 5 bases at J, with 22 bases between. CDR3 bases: TGTGCCAGCAGCCCAGCCGCGAGGCAGATAAAGGAGACCCAGTACTTC. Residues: CASSPAARQIKETQYF.

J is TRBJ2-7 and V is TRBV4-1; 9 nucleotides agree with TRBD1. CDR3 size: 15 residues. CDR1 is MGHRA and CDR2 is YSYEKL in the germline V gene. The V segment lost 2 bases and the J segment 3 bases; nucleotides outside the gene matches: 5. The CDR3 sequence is CASSQNPGQGYEQYF. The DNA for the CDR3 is TGCGCCAGCAGCCAAAACCCGGGACAGGGCTACGAGCAGTACTTC.

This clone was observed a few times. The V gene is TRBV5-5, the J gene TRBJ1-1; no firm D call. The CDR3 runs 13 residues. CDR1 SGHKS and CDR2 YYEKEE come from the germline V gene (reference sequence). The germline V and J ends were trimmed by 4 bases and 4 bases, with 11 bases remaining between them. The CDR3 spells CASSLQVATEAFF. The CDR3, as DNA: TGTGCCAGCAGCCTTCAGGTCGCCACTGAAGCTTTCTTT.

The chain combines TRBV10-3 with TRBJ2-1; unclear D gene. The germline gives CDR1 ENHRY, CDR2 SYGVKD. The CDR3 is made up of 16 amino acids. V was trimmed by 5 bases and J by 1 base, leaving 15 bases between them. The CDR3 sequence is CAISPTPTGSYNEQFF. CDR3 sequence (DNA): TGTGCCATCAGTCCGACCCCGACTGGGTCCTACAATGAGCAGTTCTTC.

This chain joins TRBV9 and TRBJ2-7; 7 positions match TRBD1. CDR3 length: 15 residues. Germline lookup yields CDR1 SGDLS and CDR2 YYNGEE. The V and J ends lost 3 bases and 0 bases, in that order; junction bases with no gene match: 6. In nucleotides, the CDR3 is TGTGCCAGCAGCGCCGGGACAGCCCGCTCCTACGAGCAGTACTTC. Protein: CASSAGTARSYEQYF.

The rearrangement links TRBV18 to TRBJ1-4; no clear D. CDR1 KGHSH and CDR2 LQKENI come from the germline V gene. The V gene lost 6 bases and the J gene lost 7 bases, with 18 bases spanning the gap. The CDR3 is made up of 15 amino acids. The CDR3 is CASSPPSLGGEKLFF. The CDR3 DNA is TGTGCCAGCTCTCCCCCCTCGCTAGGAGGTGAAAAACTGTTTTTT.

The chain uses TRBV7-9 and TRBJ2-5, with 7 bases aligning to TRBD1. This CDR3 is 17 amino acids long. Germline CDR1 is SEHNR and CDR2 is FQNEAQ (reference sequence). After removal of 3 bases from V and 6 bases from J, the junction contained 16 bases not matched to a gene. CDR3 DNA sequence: TGTGCCAGCAGCTTGACTAACGGACAGGTCTCAACGAAGACCCAGTACTTC. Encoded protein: CASSLTNGQVSTKTQYF. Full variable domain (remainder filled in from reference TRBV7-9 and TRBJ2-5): DTGVSQNPRHKITKRGQNVTFRCDPISEHNRLYWYRQTLGQGPEFLTYFQNEAQLEKSRLLSDRFSAERPKGSFSTLEIQRTEQGDSAMYLCASSLTNGQVSTKTQYFGPGTRLLVL.

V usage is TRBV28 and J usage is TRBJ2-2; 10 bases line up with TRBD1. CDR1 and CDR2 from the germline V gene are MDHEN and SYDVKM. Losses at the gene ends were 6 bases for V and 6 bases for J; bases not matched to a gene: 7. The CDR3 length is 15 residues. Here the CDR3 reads CASRGGTGVAGELFF. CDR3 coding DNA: TGTGCCAGCAGGGGGGGGACAGGGGTCGCCGGGGAGCTGTTTTTT.

CDR3 in DNA: TGTGCCAGCAGTGTACAGGGGTCGGAGACCCAGTACTTC. This gives the protein CASSVQGSETQYF. The V gene is TRBV27, the J gene TRBJ2-5, with 7 positions matching TRBD1. Germline assignment: CDR1 MNHEY and CDR2 SMNVEV (reference sequence). With V trimmed by 5 bases and J by 5 bases, 5 bases remained unmatched. The CDR3 totals 13 residues.

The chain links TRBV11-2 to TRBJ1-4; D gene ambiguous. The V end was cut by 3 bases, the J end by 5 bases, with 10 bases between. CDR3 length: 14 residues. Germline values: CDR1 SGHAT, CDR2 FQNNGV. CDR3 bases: TGTGCCAGCAGCTTCGACACAATAAATGAAAAACTGTTTTTT. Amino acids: CASSFDTINEKLFF.

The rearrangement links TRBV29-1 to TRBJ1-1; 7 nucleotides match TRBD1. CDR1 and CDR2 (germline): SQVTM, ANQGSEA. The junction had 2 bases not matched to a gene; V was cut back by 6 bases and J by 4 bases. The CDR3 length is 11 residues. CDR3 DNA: TGCAGCGTGTCAGGGGGCACTGAAGCTTTCTTT. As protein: CSVSGGTEAFF.

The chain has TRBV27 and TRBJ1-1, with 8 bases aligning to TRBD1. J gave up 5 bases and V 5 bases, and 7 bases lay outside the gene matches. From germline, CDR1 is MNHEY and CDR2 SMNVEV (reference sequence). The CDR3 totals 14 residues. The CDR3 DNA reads TGTGCCAGCAGTCCACAGGGGGGCGGTACTGAAGCTTTCTTT. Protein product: CASSPQGGGTEAFF.

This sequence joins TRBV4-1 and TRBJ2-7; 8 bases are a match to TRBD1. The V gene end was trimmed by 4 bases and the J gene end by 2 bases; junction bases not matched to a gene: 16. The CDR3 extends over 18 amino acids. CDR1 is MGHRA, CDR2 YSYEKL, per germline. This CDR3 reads CASSPQGQGADSPYEQYF. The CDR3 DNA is TGCGCCAGCAGCCCACAAGGGCAGGGGGCGGATAGCCCCTACGAGCAGTACTTC.

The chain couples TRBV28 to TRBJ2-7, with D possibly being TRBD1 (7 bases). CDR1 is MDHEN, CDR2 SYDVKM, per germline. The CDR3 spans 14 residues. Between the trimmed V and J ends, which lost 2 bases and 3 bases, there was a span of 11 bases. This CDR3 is CASSLGGTVYEQYF. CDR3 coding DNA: TGTGCCAGCAGTTTAGGGGGGACAGTCTACGAGCAGTACTTC.

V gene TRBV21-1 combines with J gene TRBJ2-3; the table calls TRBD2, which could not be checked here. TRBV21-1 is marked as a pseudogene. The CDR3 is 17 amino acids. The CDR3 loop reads CASSLEVSSGGPDTQYF. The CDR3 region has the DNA TGTGCCAGCAGCCTCGAGGTCTCTAGCGGGGGCCCAGATACGCAGTATTTT.

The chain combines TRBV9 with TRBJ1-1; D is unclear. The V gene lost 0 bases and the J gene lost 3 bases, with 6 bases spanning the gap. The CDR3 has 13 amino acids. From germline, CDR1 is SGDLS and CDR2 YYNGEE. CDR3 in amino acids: CASSVATDTEAFF. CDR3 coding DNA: TGTGCCAGCAGCGTAGCTACAGACACTGAAGCTTTCTTT.

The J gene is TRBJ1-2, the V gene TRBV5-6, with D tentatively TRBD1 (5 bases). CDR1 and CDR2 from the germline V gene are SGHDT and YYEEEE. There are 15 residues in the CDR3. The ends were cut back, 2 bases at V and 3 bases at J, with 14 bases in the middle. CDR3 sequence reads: CASSLPAGPDYGYTF. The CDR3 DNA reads TGTGCCAGCAGCTTACCAGCAGGGCCTGACTATGGCTACACCTTC.

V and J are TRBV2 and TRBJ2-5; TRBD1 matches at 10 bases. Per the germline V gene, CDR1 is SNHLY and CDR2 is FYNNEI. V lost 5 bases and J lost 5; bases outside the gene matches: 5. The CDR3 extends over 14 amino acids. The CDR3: CASSSGTGEETQYF. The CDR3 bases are TGTGCCAGCAGTTCCGGGACAGGGGAGGAGACCCAGTACTTC.

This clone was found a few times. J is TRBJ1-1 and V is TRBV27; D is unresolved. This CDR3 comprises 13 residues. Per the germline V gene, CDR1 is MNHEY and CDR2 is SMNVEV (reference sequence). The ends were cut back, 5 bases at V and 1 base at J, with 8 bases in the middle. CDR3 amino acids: CASSTRENTEAFF. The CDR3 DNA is TGTGCCAGCAGTACGAGGGAGAACACTGAAGCTTTCTTT.

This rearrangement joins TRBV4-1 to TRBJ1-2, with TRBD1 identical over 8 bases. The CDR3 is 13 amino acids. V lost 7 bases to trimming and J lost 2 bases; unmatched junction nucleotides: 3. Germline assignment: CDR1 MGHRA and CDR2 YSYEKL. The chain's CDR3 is CASNPGGNYGYTF. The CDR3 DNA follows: TGCGCCAGCAATCCAGGGGGCAACTATGGCTACACCTTC.

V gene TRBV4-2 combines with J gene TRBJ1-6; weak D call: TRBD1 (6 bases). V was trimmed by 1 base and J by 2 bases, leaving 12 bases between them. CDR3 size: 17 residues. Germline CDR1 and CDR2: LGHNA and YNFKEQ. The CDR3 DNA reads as TGTGCCAGCAGCCAAGTGGCAGGGGATACCTATAATTCACCCCTCCACTTT. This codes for CASSQVAGDTYNSPLHF.

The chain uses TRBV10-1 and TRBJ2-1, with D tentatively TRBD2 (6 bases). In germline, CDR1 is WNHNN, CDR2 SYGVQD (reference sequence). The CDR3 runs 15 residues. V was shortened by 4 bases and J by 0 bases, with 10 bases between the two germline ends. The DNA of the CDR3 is TGCGCCAGCAGTGCGGGACTTAACTCCTACAATGAGCAGTTCTTC. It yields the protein CASSAGLNSYNEQFF.

CDR3 region: CASSRRDTEAFF. The CDR3 coding sequence is TGTGCCAGCAGTAGGAGGGACACTGAAGCTTTCTTT. The chain couples TRBV2 to TRBJ1-1, with D uncertain. This CDR3 contains 12 residues. Trimming cost V 5 bases and J 3 bases, with 7 bases left between them. CDR1 SNHLY and CDR2 FYNNEI come from the germline V gene.

CDR3 sequence: CATASGGSYEQYF. For the CDR3, the DNA is TGTGCCACCGCCAGCGGGGGGAGTTACGAGCAGTACTTC. This chain links TRBV27 with TRBJ2-7, with 9 nucleotides matching TRBD2. Germline CDR1 reads MNHEY; CDR2 reads SMNVEV (reference sequence). J was trimmed by 4 bases and V by 10 bases; bases with no gene match: 8. The CDR3 length is 13 residues.

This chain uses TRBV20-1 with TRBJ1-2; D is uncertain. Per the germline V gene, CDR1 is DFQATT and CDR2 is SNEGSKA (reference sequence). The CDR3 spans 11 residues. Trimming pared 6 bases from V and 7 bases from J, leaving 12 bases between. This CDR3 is CSARGRGGYTF. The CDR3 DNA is TGCAGTGCACGGGGTCGGGGTGGCTACACCTTC.